This entry lists 9 T cell receptor beta chains sequenced from one sample in a study of T-cell reconstitution after alpha-beta-depleted transplantation in children (dated by TCRdb to 2015 to 2016). Libraries were made using PCR. The listed sequencing device is Illumina HiSeq 2500. TCR libraries were prepared with molecular barcoding, using unique molecular identifiers to normalize TCRbeta repertoire quantification. TCRdb trimmed public reads at Q25 via fastp, called clones via MiXCR and kept in-frame beta chains. Identical CDR3 proteins give one entry, which carries the most common genes and DNA. This sample lists some 600,000 distinct CDR3 sequences; around 17% were detected once. 0.85% to 1.3% of the sample belongs to the ten largest clones. The source was PBMCs from the stem cell graft donor, collected from the stem cell graft. Source of these receptors: a human donor who donated a stem cell graft to a child with acute myeloid leukemia.

This clonotype turned up a few times. The chain couples TRBV4-1 to TRBJ2-7; TRBD1 is a possible D gene (6 bases). The CDR3 totals 15 residues. The V end lost 0 bases, the J end lost 4 bases, and 13 bases lay between the germline ends. The germline CDR1 and CDR2 sequences are MGHRA and YSYEKL. CDR3: CASSQDARTDYEQYF. As DNA, the CDR3 is TGCGCCAGCAGCCAAGATGCCAGGACAGATTACGAGCAGTACTTC.

The chain uses TRBV10-2 and TRBJ1-1; unclear D gene. CDR1 and CDR2 from the germline V gene are WSHSY and SAAADI. The CDR3 has 12 amino acids. The V end lost 2 bases, the J end lost 11 bases, and 12 bases lay between the germline ends. This chain's CDR3 is CASSEVRVGAFF. CDR3 nucleotides: TGCGCCAGCAGTGAGGTTCGAGTAGGGGCTTTCTTT.

This clonotype was seen more than once but under ten times. This chain links TRBV5-1 with TRBJ1-2, with 7 bases aligning to TRBD1. The CDR3 runs to 14 residues. V was clipped by 0 bases and J by 7 bases; unmatched bases: 6. Germline values: CDR1 SGHRS, CDR2 YFSETQ. In nucleotides, the CDR3 is TGCGCCAGCAGCTTGGCCACAGGGGACGGTGGCTACACCTTC. It translates to CASSLATGDGGYTF.

This clonotype appeared many times. The chain links TRBV20-1 to TRBJ2-2, with D perhaps being TRBD1 or TRBD2 (5 bases each). Trimming took off 4 bases at V and 0 bases at J, with 24 bases between the two ends. Germline V gene sequence: CDR1 DFQATT, CDR2 SNEGSKA (reference sequence). The CDR3 extends over 19 amino acids. CDR3 in amino acids: CSAKIPGTSLHSNTGELFF. In DNA form, the CDR3 reads TGCAGTGCTAAGATCCCGGGGACGTCGCTCCACTCGAACACCGGGGAGCTGTTTTTT.

The chain is built from TRBV12-3 or TRBV12-4 and TRBJ2-1, with TRBD2 matching over 10 bases. This CDR3 contains 15 residues. The V and J ends lost 4 bases and 9 bases, in that order; junction bases with no gene match: 9. CDR3 in DNA: TGTGCCAGCAGTTCCGAGCGGGGGGGCGAGGTTGAGCAGTTCTTC. Its protein is CASSSERGGEVEQFF.

The table lists this clonotype with a few counts. The rearrangement uses TRBV7-8 and TRBJ2-1; 8 nucleotides match TRBD2. Germline V lookup: CDR1 SGHVS, CDR2 FQNEAQ. Germline trimming cut 1 base from V and 8 bases from J; bases unmatched to any gene: 10. The CDR3 contains 16 residues. This chain's CDR3 is CASSLGSGTRIDEQFF. CDR3 DNA sequence: TGTGCCAGCAGCTTAGGCTCCGGGACTAGGATTGATGAGCAGTTCTTC.

This clonotype came up many times. The V gene is TRBV20-1, the J gene TRBJ1-6; TRBD1 might be the D (6 bases). V lost 8 bases and J 14 bases, leaving 16 bases between the germline ends. The CDR3 contains 11 residues. Germline V gene data show CDR1 as DFQATT and CDR2 as SNEGSKA (reference sequence). CDR3 nucleotide sequence: TGCAGTACCCGAACAGGGCTGACCCTCCACTTT. Encoded protein: CSTRTGLTLHF.

This clonotype occurred once. Possible read error: a much larger clone is one base away. J is TRBJ2-2 and V is TRBV12-3 or TRBV12-4, with D possibly being TRBD2 (5 bases). This CDR3 has 13 residues. The CDR3 reads CASSRLVTGEPFF. The CDR3 bases are TGTGCCAGCAGTAGACTGGTGACCGGGGAGCCGTTTTTT.

This clonotype was recorded once. The CDR3 DNA reads TGTGCCAGCAGTTTAGGATGGACAGACTCGAACACCGGGGAGCTGTTTTTT. It translates to CASSLGWTDSNTGELFF. The rearrangement joins TRBV28 to TRBJ2-2, with D tentatively TRBD1 (6 bases). V was clipped by 2 bases and J by 0 bases, with 13 bases between them. CDR1 is MDHEN, CDR2 SYDVKM, per germline. The CDR3 runs to 17 residues.